These T cell receptor beta chains were read from a single sample in a study of Ad26.COV2.S vaccination and SARS-CoV-2 variants. The assay was immunoSEQ multiplex PCR, and TCRdb's table has in-frame clones only and misses some. The sample includes about half a million clones, 80% to 90% of them seen just once. Sequencing was performed on peripheral blood, taken in a trial of Ad26.COV2.S vaccine versus placebo. The receptor set was obtained from a person between 18 and 60 years old who received the Ad26.COV2.S COVID-19 vaccine or a placebo. CDR3s include the opening cysteine and the closing phenylalanine or tryptophan. Each record gives: V gene, J gene, CDR3 length, D gene, CDR3 protein, CDR3 DNA. A D gene is named only where the DNA matches it firmly.

v_gene: TRBV18; j_gene: TRBJ2-3; len: 17; d_gene: TRBD2; CDR3aa: CASSILVTSGFTDTQYF; CDR3nt: TGTGCCAGCTCTATCCTGGTAACTAGCGGATTCACAGATACGCAGTATTTT
v_gene: TRBV4-1; j_gene: TRBJ1-6; len: 16; d_gene: .; CDR3aa: CASSGGVSYGNSPLHF; CDR3nt: TGCGCCAGCAGCGGCGGGGTGTCCTACGGGAATTCACCCCTCCACTTT
v_gene: TRBV5-4; j_gene: TRBJ2-5; len: 14; d_gene: .; CDR3aa: CASSLAGTGETQYF; CDR3nt: TGTGCCAGCAGCTTGGCGGGGACCGGGGAGACCCAGTACTTC
v_gene: TRBV9; j_gene: TRBJ2-7; len: 15; d_gene: TRBD2; CDR3aa: CASSPSGSGTYEQYF; CDR3nt: TGTGCCAGCAGCCCAAGCGGGAGCGGGACCTACGAGCAGTACTTC
v_gene: TRBV6-1; j_gene: TRBJ1-6; len: 16; d_gene: TRBD1; CDR3aa: CASSEHSGQGNSPLHF; CDR3nt: TGTGCCAGCAGTGAACACTCGGGACAGGGAAATTCACCCCTCCACTTT
v_gene: TRBV5-4; j_gene: TRBJ2-2; len: 14; d_gene: .; CDR3aa: CASSLIGDTGELFF; CDR3nt: TGTGCCAGCAGCTTGATAGGGGACACCGGGGAGCTGTTTTTT
v_gene: TRBV21-1; j_gene: TRBJ2-7; len: 18; d_gene: .; CDR3aa: CASSPRFPTGQKSYEQYF; CDR3nt: TGTGCCAGCAGCCCACGCTTCCCTACGGGACAGAAATCCTACGAGCAGTACTTC
v_gene: TRBV7-9; j_gene: TRBJ2-7; len: 12; d_gene: .; CDR3aa: CASSLANYEQYF; CDR3nt: TGTGCCAGCAGCTTAGCAAACTACGAGCAGTACTTC
v_gene: TRBV5-1; j_gene: TRBJ2-3; len: 15; d_gene: .; CDR3aa: CASSLRAGGGDTQYF; CDR3nt: TGCGCCAGCAGCTTGCGGGCAGGGGGAGGAGATACGCAGTATTTT
v_gene: TRBV18; j_gene: TRBJ2-6; len: 16; d_gene: .; CDR3aa: CASSPPGGAGANVLTF; CDR3nt: TGTGCCAGCTCACCACCGGGCGGGGCCGGGGCCAACGTCCTGACTTTC
v_gene: TRBV28; j_gene: TRBJ2-7; len: 11; d_gene: .; CDR3aa: CASTLRGEQYF; CDR3nt: TGTGCCAGCACCCTAAGGGGAGAGCAGTACTTC
v_gene: TRBV11-2; j_gene: TRBJ1-4; len: 14; d_gene: .; CDR3aa: CASSLQGPNEKLFF; CDR3nt: TGTGCCAGCAGCTTACAGGGCCCAAATGAAAAACTGTTTTTT
v_gene: TRBV7-2; j_gene: TRBJ2-1; len: 18; d_gene: TRBD2; CDR3aa: CASSLAGFWGTSGIEQFF; CDR3nt: TGTGCCAGCAGCTTAGCGGGATTTTGGGGGACTAGCGGGATAGAGCAGTTCTTC
v_gene: TRBV19; j_gene: TRBJ2-7; len: 14; d_gene: TRBD1; CDR3aa: CASSGDGQGYEQYF; CDR3nt: TGTGCCAGTAGTGGAGACGGACAGGGCTACGAGCAGTACTTC
v_gene: TRBV6-1; j_gene: TRBJ2-3; len: 16; d_gene: .; CDR3aa: CASSVYGLGKSDTQYF; CDR3nt: TGTGCCAGCAGTGTATATGGCTTAGGGAAATCAGATACGCAGTATTTT
v_gene: TRBV7-2; j_gene: TRBJ2-7; len: 15; d_gene: .; CDR3aa: CASSLGPAVTYEQYF; CDR3nt: TGTGCCAGCAGCTTAGGACCGGCGGTTACCTACGAGCAGTACTTC
v_gene: TRBV6-6; j_gene: TRBJ1-5; len: 16; d_gene: .; CDR3aa: CASSYVQAGPGQPQHF; CDR3nt: TGTGCCAGCAGTTACGTGCAAGCGGGTCCGGGGCAGCCCCAGCATTTT
v_gene: TRBV28; j_gene: TRBJ2-7; len: 16; d_gene: TRBD2; CDR3aa: CASSLPGLALYYEQYF; CDR3nt: TGTGCCAGCAGTCTGCCGGGACTAGCTCTTTACTACGAGCAGTACTTC
v_gene: TRBV25-1; j_gene: TRBJ2-1; len: 16; d_gene: TRBD2; CDR3aa: CASSELGGSSYNEQFF; CDR3nt: TGTGCCAGCAGTGAATTGGGCGGGAGCTCCTACAATGAGCAGTTCTTC
v_gene: TRBV9; j_gene: TRBJ2-5; len: 16; d_gene: .; CDR3aa: CASSAMGASPQETQYF; CDR3nt: TGTGCCAGCAGCGCCATGGGAGCGTCCCCCCAAGAGACCCAGTACTTC
v_gene: TRBV30; j_gene: TRBJ1-2; len: 15; d_gene: TRBD1; CDR3aa: CAWSVTTGVPNGYTF; CDR3nt: TGTGCCTGGAGTGTCACCACAGGGGTCCCCAATGGCTACACCTTC
v_gene: TRBV18; j_gene: TRBJ1-4; len: 13; d_gene: .; CDR3aa: CASSPGTYEKLFF; CDR3nt: TGTGCCAGCTCACCAGGGACTTATGAAAAACTGTTTTTT